This is a list of T cell receptor beta chains from one sample in a study of T cell repertoires in cytomegalovirus infection. MiXCR, applied by TCRdb to the reads, yields one record per CDR3 protein. Altogether about 830,000 distinct CDR3 sequences are present, 30% to 35% being singletons, with the ten largest covering 12%. The antigens for these receptors are not known. The material sequenced was cultured CD8+ T cells from PBMCs, taken from culture after CMV antigen stimulation. These receptors were obtained from a human donor in good health (CMV status not recorded). Some clones in this sample may be carry-over from other donors' samples. Each CDR3 is given with its conserved first and last residue. D genes are given only for firm matches. Expanded clones get a size class; other rows say once, few or many, or leave the size out.

j_gene: TRBJ1-5
v_gene: TRBV27
d_gene: -
abundance: few
len: 15
CDR3nt: TGTGCCAGCAGTCAAGACAGGCAAGTCAATCAGCCCCAGCATTTT
CDR3aa: CASSQDRQVNQPQHF

j_gene: TRBJ2-3
v_gene: TRBV9
d_gene: TRBD1
abundance: once
len: 16
CDR3nt: TGTGCCAGCAGCGTTTCCTCCGGGACAGGCACAGATACGCAGTATTTT
CDR3aa: CASSVSSGTGTDTQYF

j_gene: TRBJ1-5
v_gene: TRBV6-1
d_gene: -
abundance: -
len: 20
CDR3nt: TGTGCCAGCAGTGCCCTCCTGGGGCAGGGGACGATTAATAGCAATCAGCCCCAGCATTTT
CDR3aa: CASSALLGQGTINSNQPQHF

j_gene: TRBJ1-5
v_gene: TRBV7-2
d_gene: -
abundance: few
len: 16
CDR3nt: TGTGCCAGCAGCTTAGCACGGGGGACGGTCAATCAGCCCCAGCATTTT
CDR3aa: CASSLARGTVNQPQHF

j_gene: TRBJ1-2
v_gene: TRBV7-4
d_gene: TRBD1
abundance: -
len: 18
CDR3nt: TGTGCCAGCAGCTCACTTTATTCACAGGGGATCCCTAGCTATGGCTACACCTTC
CDR3aa: CASSSLYSQGIPSYGYTF

j_gene: TRBJ2-3
v_gene: TRBV5-4
d_gene: -
abundance: few
len: 17
CDR3nt: TGTGCCAGCAGCTTGGGGGGACTGTCGGATGTCACAGATACGCAGTATTTT
CDR3aa: CASSLGGLSDVTDTQYF

j_gene: TRBJ1-1
v_gene: TRBV7-9
d_gene: TRBD1
abundance: -
len: 16
CDR3nt: TGTGCCAGCAGCTCCATCACAGGGGGCGCGCGAACTGAAGCTTTCTTT
CDR3aa: CASSSITGGARTEAFF

j_gene: TRBJ1-1
v_gene: TRBV6-1
d_gene: -
abundance: many
len: 14
CDR3nt: TGTGCGATCTGGGTCCTGAAAATAGAGGATGAAGCTTTCTTT
CDR3aa: CAIWVLKIEDEAFF

j_gene: TRBJ1-5
v_gene: TRBV6-2/TRBV6-3
d_gene: -
abundance: -
len: 14
CDR3nt: TGTGCCAGCAGTTACGTCAGGGAGGATCAGCCCCAGCATTTT
CDR3aa: CASSYVREDQPQHF

j_gene: TRBJ2-5
v_gene: TRBV5-4
d_gene: -
abundance: many
len: 13
CDR3nt: TGTGCCAGCAGACCCGGACAACTTGGCGCCCAGTACTTC
CDR3aa: CASRPGQLGAQYF

j_gene: TRBJ1-2
v_gene: TRBV7-2
d_gene: -
abundance: few
len: 15
CDR3nt: TGTGCCAGCAGCTTAGCCTTACAGGACACGGATGGCTACACCTTC
CDR3aa: CASSLALQDTDGYTF

j_gene: TRBJ2-1
v_gene: TRBV6-6
d_gene: TRBD2
abundance: few
len: 20
CDR3nt: TGTGCCAGCAGTTACTCGGTAGCGGGGGCTCATACTTTCCCATACAATGAGCAGTTCTTC
CDR3aa: CASSYSVAGAHTFPYNEQFF

j_gene: TRBJ1-1
v_gene: TRBV7-9
d_gene: -
abundance: many
len: 10
CDR3nt: TGTGCCAGCAGCTTGTATGAAGCTTTCTTT
CDR3aa: CASSLYEAFF

j_gene: TRBJ2-1
v_gene: TRBV27
d_gene: -
abundance: -
len: 13
CDR3nt: TGTGCCAGCAGTTTAAGGGCACTCGATGAGCAGTTCTTC
CDR3aa: CASSLRALDEQFF

j_gene: TRBJ1-2
v_gene: TRBV27
d_gene: TRBD1
abundance: -
len: 16
CDR3nt: TGTGCCAGCTCCCCTCGGGACAGCTCCATTCTCTATGGCTACACCTTC
CDR3aa: CASSPRDSSILYGYTF